The 22 T cell receptor beta chains listed next were all sequenced from one sample in a study of monozygotic twins with inflammatory bowel disease. TCRdb re-called the 5' RACE reads; one entry per CDR3 protein, DNA not given. The sample shows 85,000 to 110,000 distinct CDR3 sequences, and approximately 1.8% sits with its ten largest clones. Sequenced input: blood. The receptor source for this set is a human donor with ulcerative colitis or Crohn's disease, or a healthy co-twin of an affected twin (not recorded which).

The chain joins TRBV29-1 to TRBJ1-2. Germline CDR1 is SQVTM and CDR2 is ANQGSEA. The CDR3 is 15 residues long. This chain's CDR3 is CSVELEGTVRYGYTF.

This chain joins TRBV5-1 and TRBJ2-1; TCRdb lists TRBD1, though no DNA is available to test this call. This CDR3 comprises 15 residues. Germline V gene data show CDR1 as SGHRS and CDR2 as YFSETQ. The CDR3 loop is CASSLGGTGYNEQFF.

The V gene is TRBV5-1, the J gene TRBJ2-7. Germline lookup yields CDR1 SGHRS and CDR2 YFSETQ. There are 14 residues in the CDR3. CDR3 amino acids: CASSLALKDYEQYF.

V gene TRBV11-2 combines with J gene TRBJ2-5. CDR1 is SGHAT, CDR2 FQNNGV, per germline. CDR3 length: 14 residues. The CDR3 loop is CASSLELAEETQYF.

The V gene is TRBV20-1, the J gene TRBJ2-7; the TCRdb D gene call, TRBD1, has no DNA to confirm it. The CDR3 extends over 14 amino acids. Germline CDR1 reads DFQATT; CDR2 reads SNEGSKA (reference sequence). CDR3 sequence reads: CSALQGGLSYEQYF.

CDR3 sequence reads: CASSLQNSYEQYF. This chain uses TRBV7-2 with TRBJ2-7. This CDR3 contains 13 residues. Germline CDR1 reads SGHTA; CDR2 reads FQGNSA. The whole variable domain, filled in from reference TRBV7-2 and TRBJ2-7, reads GAGVSQSPSNKVTEKGKDVELRCDPISGHTALYWYRQSLGQGLEFLIYFQGNSAPDKSGLPSDRFSAERTGGSVSTLTIQRTQQEDSAVYLCASSLQNSYEQYFGPGTRLTVT.

This chain uses TRBV5-6 with TRBJ1-5; the TCRdb call, TRBD1, lacks DNA for checking. CDR3 length: 15 residues. Germline V gene lookup returns CDR1 SGHDT and CDR2 YYEEEE. CDR3 residues: CASSSTGGWNQPQHF.

V and J are TRBV20-1 and TRBJ2-5; TCRdb picks TRBD1, but there is no DNA to check that call. Germline CDR1 reads DFQATT; CDR2 reads SNEGSKA (reference sequence). This CDR3 has 16 residues. The CDR3 loop is CSARDPGTGLQETQYF.

V and J are TRBV18 and TRBJ2-5. Per germline, CDR1 KGHSH and CDR2 LQKENI. CDR3 length: 15 residues. The CDR3 is CASSPRETRRETQYF. Complete variable domain (other parts from reference TRBV18 and TRBJ2-5): NAGVMQNPRHLVRRRGQEARLRCSPMKGHSHVYWYRQLPEEGLKFMVYLQKENIIDESGMPKERFSAEFPKEGPSILRIQQVVRGDSAAYFCASSPRETRRETQYFGPGTRLLVL.

V usage is TRBV20-1 and J usage is TRBJ1-6. In germline, CDR1 is DFQATT, CDR2 SNEGSKA (reference sequence). The CDR3 extends over 16 amino acids. The CDR3 is CSARDLAGPDNSPLHF.

The CDR3: CASSSTNRGQVYFF. The V gene is TRBV7-2, the J gene TRBJ2-1; TCRdb outputs TRBD1, but without DNA this stays unchecked. The CDR3 extends over 14 amino acids. Per germline, CDR1 SGHTA and CDR2 FQGNSA.

This chain links TRBV5-6 with TRBJ2-3. Germline V lookup: CDR1 SGHDT, CDR2 YYEEEE. The CDR3 is made up of 16 amino acids. The chain's CDR3 is CASQQADLSSTDTQYF.

The CDR3 loop reads CASSRRDGENIQYF. The V call is TRBV4-1, the J call TRBJ2-4; TCRdb lists TRBD1, though no DNA is available to test this call. CDR1 and CDR2 (germline): MGHRA, YSYEKL. The CDR3 is 14 amino acids.

The chain has TRBV19 and TRBJ2-7. This CDR3 has 14 amino acids. Germline loops: CDR1 LNHDA, CDR2 SQIVND (reference sequence). CDR3 sequence: CASSDGRTTYEQYF.

The rearrangement links TRBV16 to TRBJ1-4. CDR3 size: 12 residues. Germline CDR1 reads KGHSY; CDR2 reads FQNENV. CDR3 amino acids: CASSQVTEDLVF.

The rearrangement uses TRBV12-3 or TRBV12-4 and TRBJ1-1; TCRdb selects TRBD1, and the lack of DNA leaves this call unchecked. CDR3 length: 15 residues. This CDR3 reads CASSLGDRGWTEAFF.

The rearrangement links TRBV20-1 to TRBJ2-7; TCRdb's D call of TRBD1 is untestable without DNA. This CDR3 spans 13 amino acids. Germline loops: CDR1 DFQATT, CDR2 SNEGSKA (reference sequence). The CDR3 sequence: CSAPQDGSYEQYF.

The rearrangement joins TRBV5-1 to TRBJ2-3. CDR1 SGHRS and CDR2 YFSETQ come from the germline V gene. CDR3 length: 16 amino acids. This CDR3 reads CASSLASVLAGDTQYF.

V and J are TRBV6-5 and TRBJ2-3; absent DNA, TCRdb's TRBD2 call cannot be checked. Germline CDR1 reads MNHEY; CDR2 reads SVGAGI. This CDR3 is 15 amino acids long. The CDR3 region is CASSYMSGSIRTQYF.

The chain has TRBV6-5 and TRBJ1-2; TCRdb selects TRBD1, and the lack of DNA leaves this call unchecked. Germline V gives CDR1 MNHEY, CDR2 SVGAGI. CDR3 length: 13 residues. CDR3: CASSPPQAGGYTF.

This chain links TRBV25-1 with TRBJ2-3. Germline CDR1 reads MGHDK; CDR2 reads SYGVNS. This CDR3 has 13 residues. The CDR3 reads CASRNPSTDTQYF.

This chain connects TRBV6-1 to TRBJ1-1. The CDR3 consists of 15 residues. Germline lookup yields CDR1 MNHNS and CDR2 SASEGT. CDR3 protein: CASSDAPHRGTEAFF.